A selection of T cell receptor beta chains follows, all from one sample in a study of shared clonotypes between healthy human individuals. Using immunoSEQ multiplex PCR, the repertoire was profiled, and TCRdb retains in-frame clones only, with some absent. This table has around 700,000 clones, approximately 74% appearing once. The sample comprised memory CD4+ T cells sorted from blood. The receptors derive from a woman in her 30s in good health. Both conserved end residues are part of each CDR3. The order of the fields is D gene, CDR3 length, clone size, V gene, J gene, CDR3 DNA, CDR3 protein. A D gene is named only where the DNA matches it firmly. Expanded clones get a size class; other rows say once, few or many, or leave the size out.

d_gene: NA; len: 14; abundance: NA; v_gene: TRBV5-1; j_gene: TRBJ1-1; CDR3nt: TGCGCCAGCAGCCTGGGTACATCGGGCACTGAAGCTTTCTTT; CDR3aa: CASSLGTSGTEAFF
d_gene: NA; len: 13; abundance: once; v_gene: TRBV28; j_gene: TRBJ2-7; CDR3nt: TGTGCCAGCAGTTCGGCAGGGGTGGACGAGCAGTACTTC; CDR3aa: CASSSAGVDEQYF
d_gene: NA; len: 17; abundance: NA; v_gene: TRBV6-1; j_gene: TRBJ2-7; CDR3nt: TGTGCCAGCAGTGAAGCCCGGGACAGAGGGACTACCTACGAGCAGTACTTC; CDR3aa: CASSEARDRGTTYEQYF
d_gene: NA; len: 14; abundance: NA; v_gene: TRBV6-6; j_gene: TRBJ1-4; CDR3nt: TGTGCCAGCAGTTATTCAGGGATGGATGAAAAACTGTTTTTT; CDR3aa: CASSYSGMDEKLFF
d_gene: NA; len: 17; abundance: NA; v_gene: TRBV28; j_gene: TRBJ2-3; CDR3nt: TGTGCCAGCAGTTCCTATATGACAACTACTAGCACAGATACGCAGTATTTT; CDR3aa: CASSSYMTTTSTDTQYF
d_gene: NA; len: 14; abundance: NA; v_gene: TRBV5-1; j_gene: TRBJ2-6; CDR3nt: TGCGCCAGCAGCTTTATCTCTGGGGCCAACGTCCTGACTTTC; CDR3aa: CASSFISGANVLTF
d_gene: TRBD2; len: 14; abundance: once; v_gene: TRBV7-8; j_gene: TRBJ2-1; CDR3nt: TGTGCCAGCAGCGCCGGACTAGAAGGCAATGAGCAGTTCTTC; CDR3aa: CASSAGLEGNEQFF
d_gene: TRBD2; len: 15; abundance: NA; v_gene: TRBV7-2; j_gene: TRBJ2-2; CDR3nt: TGTGCCAGCAGCTTCACTAGCGGTCTCACCGGGGAGCTGTTTTTT; CDR3aa: CASSFTSGLTGELFF
d_gene: NA; len: 13; abundance: NA; v_gene: TRBV9; j_gene: TRBJ2-7; CDR3nt: TGTGCCAGCAGCGTAGCCCTAGGGAGGGAGCAGTACTTC; CDR3aa: CASSVALGREQYF
d_gene: NA; len: 14; abundance: NA; v_gene: TRBV5-1; j_gene: TRBJ1-5; CDR3nt: TGCGCCAGCAGCTCTCGGGGGGGAGACCAGCCCCAGCATTTT; CDR3aa: CASSSRGGDQPQHF
d_gene: NA; len: 15; abundance: NA; v_gene: TRBV9; j_gene: TRBJ2-2; CDR3nt: TGTGCCAGCAGCGTAGGTTGGACTGACACCGGGGAGCTGTTTTTT; CDR3aa: CASSVGWTDTGELFF
d_gene: NA; len: 15; abundance: once; v_gene: TRBV28; j_gene: TRBJ2-5; CDR3nt: TGTGCCAGCAGTCCTTGGACGAAACACGGAGAGACCCAGTACTTC; CDR3aa: CASSPWTKHGETQYF
d_gene: NA; len: 17; abundance: NA; v_gene: TRBV5-1; j_gene: TRBJ2-1; CDR3nt: TGCGCCAGCAGCCTGACAGTCTCGGGAGTCAGCTACAATGAGCAGTTCTTC; CDR3aa: CASSLTVSGVSYNEQFF
d_gene: TRBD1; len: 17; abundance: NA; v_gene: TRBV5-4; j_gene: TRBJ2-2; CDR3nt: TGTGCCAGCAGCTGGGACGGGACAGGGGGCCTCGCCGGGGAGCTGTTTTTT; CDR3aa: CASSWDGTGGLAGELFF
d_gene: NA; len: 16; abundance: NA; v_gene: TRBV2; j_gene: TRBJ1-4; CDR3nt: TGTGCCAGCAGTGACGAAAGACAGATCGGTGTGGAAAAACTGTTTTTT; CDR3aa: CASSDERQIGVEKLFF
d_gene: NA; len: 15; abundance: NA; v_gene: TRBV5-1; j_gene: TRBJ2-7; CDR3nt: TGCGCCAGCAGCTTCCCTGGGGTCGAAACCCACGAGCAGTACTTC; CDR3aa: CASSFPGVETHEQYF
d_gene: NA; len: 13; abundance: NA; v_gene: TRBV29-1; j_gene: TRBJ2-1; CDR3nt: TGCAGCGTTGAACTTAGCTCCTACAATGAGCAGTTCTTC; CDR3aa: CSVELSSYNEQFF
d_gene: NA; len: 15; abundance: NA; v_gene: TRBV5-1; j_gene: TRBJ1-5; CDR3nt: TGCGCCAGCAGCTTGGCCGGTACGGGGAGTCAGCCCCAGCATTTT; CDR3aa: CASSLAGTGSQPQHF
d_gene: NA; len: 12; abundance: NA; v_gene: TRBV28; j_gene: TRBJ1-2; CDR3nt: TGTGCCAGCAGTTCGAACAGGGTTGGCTACACCTTC; CDR3aa: CASSSNRVGYTF
d_gene: NA; len: 17; abundance: NA; v_gene: TRBV25-1; j_gene: TRBJ2-7; CDR3nt: TGTGCCAGCAGTGTCCACCAGTCCGAAACGTCGTCCTACGAGCAGTACTTC; CDR3aa: CASSVHQSETSSYEQYF
d_gene: NA; len: 11; abundance: NA; v_gene: TRBV14; j_gene: TRBJ2-5; CDR3nt: TGTGCCAGCAGCCAAGGTGCGACCCAGTACTTC; CDR3aa: CASSQGATQYF
d_gene: NA; len: 14; abundance: NA; v_gene: TRBV7-8; j_gene: TRBJ2-6; CDR3nt: TGTGCCAGCAGTAGCAACTCTGGGGCCAACGTCCTGACTTTC; CDR3aa: CASSSNSGANVLTF
d_gene: TRBD1; len: 15; abundance: NA; v_gene: TRBV19; j_gene: TRBJ1-5; CDR3nt: TGTGCCAGTAGGCCTACGGGACAGGCAAATCAGCCCCAGCATTTT; CDR3aa: CASRPTGQANQPQHF
d_gene: NA; len: 15; abundance: NA; v_gene: TRBV6-6; j_gene: TRBJ2-6; CDR3nt: TGTGCCAGCACCTTATATACGACTGGGGCCAACGTCCTGACTTTC; CDR3aa: CASTLYTTGANVLTF
d_gene: NA; len: 14; abundance: NA; v_gene: TRBV7-2; j_gene: TRBJ2-7; CDR3nt: TGTGCCAGCAGCCAGGGACTTATAAACTACGAGCAGTACTTC; CDR3aa: CASSQGLINYEQYF
d_gene: TRBD1; len: 15; abundance: NA; v_gene: TRBV16; j_gene: TRBJ1-2; CDR3nt: TGTGCCAGCAGCCGCCCGGGACAGGTGTTCTATGGCTACACCTTC; CDR3aa: CASSRPGQVFYGYTF
d_gene: NA; len: 14; abundance: once; v_gene: TRBV6-5; j_gene: TRBJ2-7; CDR3nt: TGTGCCAGCAGCCCTCCCGAGGGCCGCACGGAGCAGTACTTC; CDR3aa: CASSPPEGRTEQYF
d_gene: TRBD2; len: 17; abundance: once; v_gene: TRBV4-1; j_gene: TRBJ2-7; CDR3nt: TGCGCCAGCAGCCGAGGGAGGACTAGCGGGAGGCTCAACGAGCAGTACTTC; CDR3aa: CASSRGRTSGRLNEQYF
d_gene: TRBD2; len: 14; abundance: NA; v_gene: TRBV2; j_gene: TRBJ2-5; CDR3nt: TGTGCCAGCAGTGCCGAGCGGGGCCTACAGACCCAGTACTTC; CDR3aa: CASSAERGLQTQYF
d_gene: TRBD2; len: 19; abundance: NA; v_gene: TRBV18; j_gene: TRBJ2-7; CDR3nt: TGTGCCAGCTCACCACCGGTGGGACTAGCGGGAGGGCCTCTGAACGAGCAGTACTTC; CDR3aa: CASSPPVGLAGGPLNEQYF
d_gene: NA; len: 14; abundance: NA; v_gene: TRBV6-1; j_gene: TRBJ2-1; CDR3nt: TGTGCCAGCAGTTTGGAGAGACCTAGCCCTGAGCAGTTCTTC; CDR3aa: CASSLERPSPEQFF
d_gene: NA; len: 13; abundance: NA; v_gene: TRBV6-5; j_gene: TRBJ2-5; CDR3nt: TGTGCCAGCAGTTACTCGAGAGGAGAGACCCAGTACTTC; CDR3aa: CASSYSRGETQYF
d_gene: NA; len: 14; abundance: NA; v_gene: TRBV15; j_gene: TRBJ1-5; CDR3nt: TGTGCCACCAAACTGGGGTTTGGCAATCAGCCCCAGCATTTT; CDR3aa: CATKLGFGNQPQHF
d_gene: NA; len: 15; abundance: NA; v_gene: TRBV2; j_gene: TRBJ2-1; CDR3nt: TGTGCCAGCAGTGAAAGCCGGCTAGGTGTCGGTGAGCAGTTCTTC; CDR3aa: CASSESRLGVGEQFF
d_gene: TRBD1; len: 16; abundance: NA; v_gene: TRBV7-3; j_gene: TRBJ2-4; CDR3nt: TGTGCCAGCAGCCAAGATATGAGGGACAGAAAAAACATTCAGTACTTC; CDR3aa: CASSQDMRDRKNIQYF